The entry that follows covers one T cell receptor (beta chain) sequence. Source study methods: Estimated nucleated cell counts came from reference gene primer amplification. This table comes from immunoSEQ multiplex PCR, and its TCRdb copy is limited to in-frame clones, with some not included. The V and J calls and clone size come from that table; D and trimming were worked out from the DNA. The profile shows approximately 200,000 clones, roughly 92% of them singletons. This entry is derived from a study of blood T cell repertoires in COVID-19. Whole-study context: Sample material is recorded as cDNA or gDNA derived from T cells, B-cell-depleted T cells, or PBMCs.

Seattle participants joined during active infection and were tracked over time. CDR1 and CDR2 from the germline V gene are SGHAT and FQNNGV. This CDR3 region has 15 residues. Trimming left V 3 bases short and J 1 base short, with 11 bases between. The source is a man aged 25 to 40 with COVID-19, enrolled during active disease. This rearrangement joins TRBV11-2 to TRBJ2-3; TRBD2 might be the D (5 bases). Sequencing was done on a sample of peripheral blood. Here the CDR3 DNA reads TGTGCCAGCAGCTTCTCGAGGGTAGGCACAGATACGCAGTATTTT. Translation: CASSFSRVGTDTQYF.